Listed here are 22 T cell receptor beta chains from one sample, sequenced in a study of radiation and T cells in renal cell carcinoma. This table comes from immunoSEQ multiplex PCR, and its TCRdb copy is limited to in-frame clones, with some not included. Among around 76,000 clones listed, about 81% were seen once. Time point given: blood 2 weeks post-SBRT. Treatment specified: 15 Gy SBRT to primary tumor, nephrectomy 4 weeks later. The sample here was blood, taken from a patient whose treatment included radiotherapy and nephrectomy. These receptors were obtained from a man aged 55 to 70 with renal cell carcinoma.

This clone has a handful of counts. V is TRBV5-1 and J is TRBJ2-1, with D perhaps matching TRBD2 (6 bases). V was cut by 3 bases and J by 6 bases, with 13 bases left in between. CDR3 length: 14 amino acids. CDR1 SGHRS and CDR2 YFSETQ come from the germline V gene. The CDR3 region has the DNA TGCGCCAGCAGCTCCCTAGCGCACCCCAATGAGCAGTTCTTC. Its protein product is CASSSLAHPNEQFF.

The chain links TRBV27 to TRBJ1-1, with a tentative D call TRBD1 (5 bases). Germline loops: CDR1 MNHEY, CDR2 SMNVEV (reference sequence). V lost 6 bases and J 0 bases, leaving 23 bases between the germline ends. CDR3 length: 18 amino acids. In DNA, the CDR3 is TGTGCCAGCAGCCCTCTTTGGGTCGCGGGGCTCATGAACACTGAAGCTTTCTTT. Translated: CASSPLWVAGLMNTEAFF.

The chain has TRBV6-6 and TRBJ1-4; D perhaps matches TRBD1 (5 bases). Per the germline V gene, CDR1 is MNHNY and CDR2 is SVGAGI (reference sequence). Deletions cut 6 bases from V and 0 bases from J, with 11 bases between. There are 15 residues in the CDR3. The CDR3 is CASSPGDATNEKLFF. DNA for the CDR3: TGTGCCAGCAGCCCGGGGGACGCAACTAATGAAAAACTGTTTTTT.

The V call is TRBV4-3, the J call TRBJ2-1, with TRBD2 identical over 11 bases. Germline V lookup: CDR1 LGHNA, CDR2 YSLEER. Trimming took 0 bases from V and 7 from J; bases not matched to a gene: 8. The CDR3 has 17 amino acids. CDR3: CASSQDLTSGNGNEQFF. The CDR3 region has the DNA TGCGCCAGCAGCCAAGACCTGACTAGCGGGAACGGGAATGAGCAGTTCTTC.

In this sample, this clone turned up a few times. The chain employs TRBV5-4 and TRBJ1-1, with no clear D. This CDR3 contains 13 residues. CDR1 is SGHNT and CDR2 is YYREEE in the germline V gene (reference sequence). Trimming left V 2 bases short and J 1 base short, with 6 bases between. The CDR3 sequence is CASSLGPNTEAFF. The CDR3 DNA reads TGTGCCAGCAGCTTAGGGCCGAACACTGAAGCTTTCTTT. The variable domain in full, with the rest retrieved from reference TRBV5-4 and TRBJ1-1, is ETGVTQSPTHLIKTRGQQVTLRCSSQSGHNTVSWYQQALGQGPQFIFQYYREEENGRGNFPPRFSGLQFPNYSSELNVNALELDDSALYLCASSLGPNTEAFFGQGTRLTVV.

The rearrangement links TRBV6-5 to TRBJ1-5, with D possibly matching TRBD1 (6 bases). The V and J ends lost 7 bases and 5 bases respectively, with 12 bases between them. The length of the CDR3 is 13 residues. CDR1 and CDR2 from the germline V gene are MNHEY and SVGAGI. CDR3 in amino acids: CASTWGLDQPQHF. In nucleotides, the CDR3 is TGTGCCAGCACTTGGGGGCTCGATCAGCCCCAGCATTTT.

The V gene is TRBV6-4, the J gene TRBJ1-1; TRBD1 is a possible D gene (5 bases). Deletions cut 6 bases from V and 5 bases from J, with 19 bases between. Germline loops: CDR1 MRHNA, CDR2 SNTAGT. The CDR3 length is 15 residues. The CDR3 bases are TGTGCCAGCAGGGCTCAAGGCAGGGCAGATACTGAAGCTTTCTTT. Translating it yields CASRAQGRADTEAFF.

The rearrangement uses TRBV7-6 and TRBJ1-2; 9 positions agree with TRBD1. The ends lost 5 bases at V and 6 bases at J; junction bases unmatched: 19. The CDR3 contains 18 residues. Germline V gene sequence: CDR1 SGHVS, CDR2 FNYEAQ. The CDR3 here is CASSPRRPGQGRKDGYTF. Written as DNA, the CDR3 is TGTGCCAGCAGCCCACGAAGACCGGGACAGGGTAGAAAGGATGGCTACACCTTC. Using reference TRBV7-6 and TRBJ1-2 for the parts outside the CDR3, the full variable domain is GAGVSQSPRYKVTKRGQDVALRCDPISGHVSLYWYRQALGQGPEFLTYFNYEAQQDKSGLPNDRFSAERPEGSISTLTIQRTEQRDSAMYRCASSPRRPGQGRKDGYTFGSGTRLTVV.

CDR3 loop: CASSGEGTLTYNEQFF. For the CDR3, the DNA is TGTGCCAGTAGTGGGGAAGGGACCCTTACCTACAATGAGCAGTTCTTC. The gene calls are TRBV19 and TRBJ2-1; tentatively, D is TRBD1 or TRBD2 (5 bases each). Looked up from germline, CDR1 is LNHDA and CDR2 is SQIVND (reference sequence). V lost 5 bases, J lost 2 bases, and 16 bases lay in between. The CDR3 contains 16 residues. Full variable domain (rest looked up from reference TRBV19 and TRBJ2-1): DGGITQSPKYLFRKEGQNVTLSCEQNLNHDAMYWYRQDPGQGLRLIYYSQIVNDFQKGDIAEGYSVSREKKESFPLTVTSAQKNPTAFYLCASSGEGTLTYNEQFFGPGTRLTVL.

The chain employs TRBV4-1 and TRBJ2-2, with D perhaps matching TRBD2 (6 bases). Trimming removed 6 bases from V and 4 bases from J, with 21 bases in between. Germline V gives CDR1 MGHRA, CDR2 YSYEKL. The CDR3 is 17 residues long. In DNA, the CDR3 is TGCGCCAGCAGAGAAGCCGGGACTTATACTACCACCGGGGAGCTGTTTTTT. This codes for CASREAGTYTTTGELFF.

The chain uses TRBV6-5 and TRBJ1-4; D ambiguous. The germline gives CDR1 MNHEY, CDR2 SVGAGI. This CDR3 has 12 residues. V lost 6 bases, J lost 5 bases, and 7 bases lay in between. The CDR3 DNA follows: TGTGCCAGCAGCCCCGGGAATGAAAAACTGTTTTTT. Protein sequence: CASSPGNEKLFF.

V and J are TRBV27 and TRBJ2-4, with D possibly matching TRBD1 (5 bases). The V end lost 0 bases, the J end lost 8 bases, and 14 bases lay between the germline ends. The CDR3 consists of 15 residues. CDR1 is MNHEY, CDR2 SMNVEV, per germline (reference sequence). The CDR3 spells CASSLSPGIGDIQYF. The CDR3 DNA reads as TGTGCCAGCAGTTTATCGCCAGGGATCGGAGACATTCAGTACTTC.

The chain carries TRBV4-1 and TRBJ2-5, with TRBD2 as a possible D gene (5 bases). Trimming took off 4 bases at V and 3 bases at J, with 9 bases between the two ends. There are 13 residues in the CDR3. Germline V lookup: CDR1 MGHRA, CDR2 YSYEKL. The CDR3 reads CASSPKAEETQYF. CDR3 nucleotides: TGCGCCAGCAGCCCAAAAGCGGAAGAGACCCAGTACTTC.

The chain is built from TRBV7-9 and TRBJ2-5; TRBD2 matches at 9 bases. CDR1 and CDR2 (germline): SEHNR, FQNEAQ (reference sequence). The CDR3 consists of 16 residues. J lost 4 bases, V lost 5 bases, and 11 bases had no gene match. The CDR3 loop reads CASSPKTSGGLETQYF. The DNA of the CDR3 is TGTGCCAGCAGCCCCAAGACTAGCGGAGGTCTAGAGACCCAGTACTTC.

CDR3 loop: CASGPGTSRAGELFF. The CDR3, as DNA: TGTGCCAGCGGTCCCGGGACTAGTAGAGCCGGGGAGCTGTTTTTT. The V call is TRBV6-5, the J call TRBJ2-2; 8 bases map to TRBD2. The germline V gene encodes CDR1 MNHEY and CDR2 SVGAGI. CDR3 length equals 15 residues. Trimming cost V 8 bases and J 6 bases; bases outside gene matches: 11.

This chain links TRBV6-5 with TRBJ1-1; the match to TRBD1 covers 9 bases. Germline trimming cut 6 bases from V and 6 bases from J; bases unmatched to any gene: 11. The CDR3 contains 15 residues. CDR1 and CDR2 from the germline V gene are MNHEY and SVGAGI. The CDR3, as DNA: TGTGCCAGCAGAGGGGGGCCGGACAGGGGCGCTGAAGCTTTCTTT. This gives the protein CASRGGPDRGAEAFF.

The genes are TRBV6-5 and TRBJ2-3; 7 bases agree with TRBD2. There are 14 residues in the CDR3. With 6 bases clipped from V and 0 bases from J, the junction kept 3 bases outside the gene matches. Germline V gives CDR1 MNHEY, CDR2 SVGAGI. The CDR3 nucleotides are TGTGCCAGCAGCTACGGGGGGAGCACAGATACGCAGTATTTT. Residues: CASSYGGSTDTQYF.

The J gene is TRBJ2-3, the V gene TRBV6-5, with D possibly matching TRBD2 (6 bases). Germline V lookup: CDR1 MNHEY, CDR2 SVGAGI. V lost 6 bases, J lost 2 bases, and 9 bases lay in between. The CDR3 sequence is 13 residues long. In DNA form, the CDR3 reads TGTGCCAGCAGGGGGGGTATCACAGATACGCAGTATTTT. It is translated as CASRGGITDTQYF.

This clone came up once. In DNA form, the CDR3 reads TGCGCCAGCAGCTTGGTAGGGCTAGCGAACACCGGGGAGCTGTTTTTT. It yields the protein CASSLVGLANTGELFF. The chain links TRBV5-1 to TRBJ2-2; no clear D gene. The V end lost 0 bases, the J end lost 0 bases, and 9 bases lay between the germline ends. The CDR3 totals 16 residues. The V gene's germline CDR1 is SGHRS and CDR2 YFSETQ. The entire variable domain, with the rest obtained from reference TRBV5-1 and TRBJ2-2, is as follows: KAGVTQTPRYLIKTRGQQVTLSCSPISGHRSVSWYQQTPGQGLQFLFEYFSETQRNKGNFPGRFSGRQFSNSRSEMNVSTLELGDSALYLCASSLVGLANTGELFFGEGSRLTVL.

The V call is TRBV2, the J call TRBJ1-1; no firm D call. Germline CDR1 is SNHLY and CDR2 is FYNNEI. V lost 9 bases to trimming and J lost 1 base, with 12 bases between them. The CDR3 totals 13 residues. CDR3 in DNA: TGTGCCAGTACCCCACGTACGAACACTGAAGCTTTCTTT. Its protein is CASTPRTNTEAFF.

The chain couples TRBV28 to TRBJ1-5; unclear D gene. CDR3 length: 18 residues. V lost 3 bases, J lost 1 base, and 19 bases lay in between. From germline, CDR1 is MDHEN and CDR2 SYDVKM. The CDR3 nucleotides read TGTGCCAGCAGTTTGGGGATGAACGACACACCAAGCAATCAGCCCCAGCATTTT. This encodes CASSLGMNDTPSNQPQHF.

The V and J genes are TRBV30 and TRBJ2-3; D may match TRBD1 or TRBD2 (6 bases each). The CDR3 loop spans 14 amino acids. V lost 0 bases, J lost 2 bases, and 9 bases lay in between. Germline V lookup: CDR1 GTSNPN, CDR2 SVGIG (reference sequence). In DNA, the CDR3 is TGTGCCTGGAGTGTAGGGGGGTCCACAGATACGCAGTATTTT. Amino acids: CAWSVGGSTDTQYF. Together with reference TRBV30 and TRBJ2-3, the CDR3 gives the full variable domain: SQTIHQWPATLVQPVGSPLSLECTVEGTSNPNLYWYRQAAGRGLQLLFYSVGIGQISSEVPQNLSASRPQDRQFILSSKKLLLSDSGFYLCAWSVGGSTDTQYFGPGTRLTVL.